This T cell receptor (beta chain) derives from a study of blood T cell repertoires in COVID-19. Study-level background: The study drew acute and convalescent COVID-19 samples from the United States, Italy and Spain. Sources were T cells, B-cell-depleted T cells, or PBMCs; the material itself was cDNA or gDNA.

A few counts support this clone. This CDR3 contains 16 residues. CDR1 is SGHRS and CDR2 is YFSETQ in the germline V gene. Trimming at V came to 2 bases and at J to 2 bases, leaving 9 bases not matched to a gene. Per the original data handling: Estimated nucleated cell counts came from reference gene primer amplification. Some clones are missing from TCRdb's copy, which holds only in-frame ones; the method was immunoSEQ multiplex PCR. From that table come the V and J calls and clone size; the DNA was used to work out D and trimming. This table holds 390,000 or so clones, 70% to 90% found once. This chain links TRBV5-1 with TRBJ1-1, with TRBD1 matching over 7 bases. The TCR sequence derives from a woman in her thirties with active or convalescent COVID-19. The sample consisted of peripheral blood. CDR3 sequence reads: CASSFQPTGSNTEAFF. The CDR3 nucleotides are TGCGCCAGCAGCTTCCAGCCGACAGGGAGTAACACTGAAGCTTTCTTT.